Following are 17 T cell receptor beta chains from one sample sequenced in a study of blood T cell repertoires in COVID-19. Method: immunoSEQ multiplex PCR; TCRdb's copy keeps in-frame clones and lacks some. Counted here are fewer than 350,000 clones, roughly 87% occurring once; the ten biggest clones make up about 9.8%. Sequencing was carried out using peripheral blood. These receptors all come from a man aged 18 to 30 with active or convalescent COVID-19.

The chain is built from TRBV3-1 (or the pseudogene TRBV3-2) and TRBJ1-5; 7 positions match TRBD1. This CDR3 is 14 amino acids long. CDR1 is LGHDT and CDR2 is YNNKEL in the germline V gene (reference sequence). V lost 1 base to trimming and J lost 6 bases; unmatched junction nucleotides: 3. As DNA, the CDR3 is TGTGCCAGCAGCCAAGTGCAGGGGGGTCAGCCCCAGCATTTT. It yields the protein CASSQVQGGQPQHF.

The rearrangement joins TRBV12-2 to TRBJ1-1; the DNA was not used to check the table's D call, TRBD1. TRBV12-2 is a recognized pseudogene. The CDR3 is 13 residues long. The CDR3 bases are TGTGCAAGTCGCTTCGACAGGAGTACTGAAGCTTTCTTT. This gives the protein CASRFDRSTEAFF.

The chain joins TRBV7-7 to TRBJ2-2; 11 bases fit TRBD2. Germline V gene data show CDR1 as SSHAT and CDR2 as FNYEAQ (reference sequence). The CDR3 has 17 residues. With 5 bases clipped from V and 4 bases from J, the junction kept 9 bases outside the gene matches. The chain's CDR3 is CASSISSGGVITGELFF. DNA of the CDR3: TGTGCCAGCAGCATCAGTAGCGGGGGGGTGATCACCGGGGAGCTGTTTTTT.

The rearrangement joins TRBV19 to TRBJ1-3; 7 bases agree with TRBD1. The junction had 4 bases not matched to a gene; V was cut back by 5 bases and J by 0 bases. Germline CDR1 and CDR2: LNHDA and SQIVND (reference sequence). This CDR3 has 15 amino acids. The DNA of the CDR3 is TGTGCCAGTAGTTGGGGACAGAGCTCTGGAAACACCATATATTTT. Protein: CASSWGQSSGNTIYF.

The rearrangement joins TRBV9 to TRBJ2-7, with D maybe TRBD1 (6 bases). The germline V and J ends were trimmed by 0 bases and 5 bases, with 12 bases remaining between them. This CDR3 comprises 14 residues. Germline V lookup: CDR1 SGDLS, CDR2 YYNGEE. The CDR3 protein is CASSVGAEGDEQYF. The CDR3, as DNA: TGTGCCAGCAGCGTAGGGGCCGAGGGGGACGAGCAGTACTTC.

The gene calls are TRBV19 and TRBJ2-2, with D perhaps TRBD1 (7 bases). The CDR3 covers 14 residues. Germline values: CDR1 LNHDA, CDR2 SQIVND (reference sequence). Trimming left V 5 bases short and J 3 bases short, with 10 bases between. CDR3 in amino acids: CASSAGQYTGELFF. CDR3 coding DNA: TGTGCCAGTAGTGCGGGACAGTACACCGGGGAGCTGTTTTTT.

Only one count was recorded for this clone. This sequence joins TRBV2 and TRBJ2-5; 14 nucleotides line up with TRBD2. J was trimmed by 2 bases and V by 6 bases; bases with no gene match: 11. This CDR3 comprises 18 residues. CDR1 is SNHLY and CDR2 is FYNNEI in the germline V gene. The CDR3 sequence is CASRTGLAGGELQETQYF. The CDR3 nucleotides read TGTGCCAGCAGGACCGGACTAGCGGGGGGCGAACTTCAAGAGACCCAGTACTTC.

The chain employs TRBV7-2 and TRBJ2-1; D call uncertain. This CDR3 has 14 residues. Germline lookup yields CDR1 SGHTA and CDR2 FQGNSA. Trimming shortened V by 1 base and J by 2 bases, and 6 bases separated the two germline ends. CDR3 in amino acids: CASSLGSAYNEQFF. The CDR3 DNA reads TGTGCCAGCAGCTTAGGGAGTGCCTACAATGAGCAGTTCTTC.

There are many counts of this clone. This rearrangement joins TRBV19 to TRBJ1-2; D remains unclear. V lost 7 bases and J 2 bases, leaving 11 bases between the germline ends. The V gene's germline CDR1 is LNHDA and CDR2 SQIVND (reference sequence). There are 13 residues in the CDR3. For the CDR3, the DNA is TGTGCCAGTACCATGCGGTCGAACTATGGCTACACCTTC. Its translation: CASTMRSNYGYTF.

This clone was seen a few times. The genes are TRBV7-8 and TRBJ1-6; unclear D gene. In germline, CDR1 is SGHVS, CDR2 FQNEAQ. This CDR3 has 13 amino acids. Trimming left V 1 base short and J 10 bases short, with 8 bases between. The CDR3 reads CASSLVETSPLHF. The DNA of the CDR3 is TGTGCCAGCAGCTTAGTGGAGACCTCACCCCTCCACTTT.

This chain uses TRBV7-9 with TRBJ1-1, with D possibly being TRBD1 (6 bases). The ends were cut back, 5 bases at V and 5 bases at J, with 12 bases in the middle. The CDR3 length is 13 residues. Germline CDR1 SEHNR, CDR2 FQNEAQ (reference sequence). The CDR3 spells CASSARTATEAFF. The CDR3 DNA reads as TGTGCCAGCAGCGCACGGACAGCGACTGAAGCTTTCTTT.

This chain links TRBV7-3 with TRBJ2-7, with 8 bases aligning to TRBD2. With 2 bases clipped from V and 2 bases from J, the junction kept 5 bases outside the gene matches. The CDR3 is made up of 15 amino acids. Germline lookup yields CDR1 SGHTA and CDR2 FQGTGA. The CDR3 region has the DNA TGTGCCAGCAGCTTAGGCATCGGGGGGGCCTACGAGCAGTACTTC. Encoded protein: CASSLGIGGAYEQYF.

V gene TRBV24-1 combines with J gene TRBJ2-2; possible D gene TRBD1, 5 bases. V was clipped by 2 bases and J by 7 bases, with 13 bases between them. The germline V gene encodes CDR1 KGHDR and CDR2 SFDVKD. The CDR3 is made up of 15 amino acids. CDR3: CATSDSRAGNGELFF. As DNA, the CDR3 is TGTGCCACCAGTGATTCCCGGGCAGGGAACGGGGAGCTGTTTTTT.

This chain uses TRBV5-4 with TRBJ2-7; perhaps TRBD1 as D (5 bases). Trimming stripped 0 bases from V and 4 bases from J, with 11 bases between. Germline V gene data show CDR1 as SGHNT and CDR2 as YYREEE (reference sequence). The CDR3 length is 14 residues. The CDR3 coding sequence is TGTGCCAGCAGCTTGGGACAGCGCACTTACGAGCAGTACTTC. Residues: CASSLGQRTYEQYF.

This chain uses TRBV4-3 with TRBJ1-1; unclear D gene. Trimming took off 2 bases at V and 0 bases at J, with 7 bases between the two ends. The CDR3 contains 14 residues. Germline V gene lookup returns CDR1 LGHNA and CDR2 YSLEER. CDR3 sequence: CASSQPGVNTEAFF. Written as DNA, the CDR3 is TGCGCCAGCAGCCAACCGGGAGTGAACACTGAAGCTTTCTTT.

This chain connects TRBV5-3 to TRBJ1-6; possibly TRBD1 for D (5 bases). TRBV5-3 is classed as an ORF, of uncertain function. The length of the CDR3 is 15 residues. Trimming took 1 base from V and 6 from J, leaving 11 bases between them. The CDR3 spells CARSLNGQTNSPLHF. In DNA, the CDR3 is TGTGCCAGAAGCTTGAATGGACAAACTAATTCACCCCTCCACTTT.

The chain couples TRBV27 to TRBJ1-1; D may be TRBD1 (5 bases). Germline CDR1 reads MNHEY; CDR2 reads SMNVEV (reference sequence). The CDR3 contains 13 residues. Trimming cost V 4 bases and J 6 bases, with 12 bases left between them. CDR3 amino acids: CASSSHRLAEAFF. In nucleotides, the CDR3 is TGTGCCAGCAGTTCCCACAGGCTAGCTGAAGCTTTCTTT.